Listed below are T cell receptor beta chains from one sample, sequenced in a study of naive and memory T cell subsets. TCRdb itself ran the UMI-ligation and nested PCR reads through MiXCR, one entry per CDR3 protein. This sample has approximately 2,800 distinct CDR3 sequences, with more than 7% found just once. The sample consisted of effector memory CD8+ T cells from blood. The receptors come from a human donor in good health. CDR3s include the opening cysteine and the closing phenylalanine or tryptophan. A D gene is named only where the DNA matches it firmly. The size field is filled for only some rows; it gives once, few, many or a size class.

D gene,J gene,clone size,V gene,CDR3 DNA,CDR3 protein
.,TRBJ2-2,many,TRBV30,TGTGCCTGGAGTGTCATTTCCGGGGAGCTGTTTTTT,CAWSVISGELFF
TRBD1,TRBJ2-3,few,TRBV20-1,TGCAGTGCTAAGAGTCCGGGACAGGGATTCGCGGTTTCAGATACGCAGTATTTT,CSAKSPGQGFAVSDTQYF
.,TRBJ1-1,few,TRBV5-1,TGCGCCAGCAGCTGGAAGACAGCGACGAACACTGAAGCTTTCTTT,CASSWKTATNTEAFF
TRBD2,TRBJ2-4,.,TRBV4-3,TGCGCCAGCAGCCAAGGGTCGGGGGGGAGGGGGAACATTCAGTACTTC,CASSQGSGGRGNIQYF
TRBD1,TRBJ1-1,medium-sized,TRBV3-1,TGTGCCAGCAGCCCTGGGACAGCAGTCACTGAAGCTTTCTTT,CASSPGTAVTEAFF
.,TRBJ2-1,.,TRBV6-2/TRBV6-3,TGTGCCAGCAGTTACTCGGAAAACAATGAGCAGTTCTTC,CASSYSENNEQFF
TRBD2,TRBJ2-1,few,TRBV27,TGTGCCAGCAGTTTAGAGGCTAGCGGGAGTCCCGATGAGCAGTTCTTC,CASSLEASGSPDEQFF
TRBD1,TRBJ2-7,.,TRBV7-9,TGTGCCAGCAGCTCTATGGGGGGACAGGGGACCTACGAGCAGTACTTC,CASSSMGGQGTYEQYF
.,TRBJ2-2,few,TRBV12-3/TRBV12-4,TGTGCCAGCAGTTTCCCCGGGGAGCTGTTTTTT,CASSFPGELFF
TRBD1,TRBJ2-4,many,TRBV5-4,TGTGCCAGCAGCGAACGGACAGGAGAGGCCAAAAACATTCAGTACTTC,CASSERTGEAKNIQYF
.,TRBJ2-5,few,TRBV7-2,TGTGCCAGCAGCTTAGCCCGCTCTCTAGCGCAAGAGACCCAGTACTTC,CASSLARSLAQETQYF
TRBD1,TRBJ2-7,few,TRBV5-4,TGTGCCAGCAGTTCCCCGGGACAGGGTGCCTACGAGCAGTACTTC,CASSSPGQGAYEQYF
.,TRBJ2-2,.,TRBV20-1,TGCAGTGCTAAGGCCCTACAGGGGACGGCAGTGGGGAGGGCCGACGGGGAGCTGTTTTTT,CSAKALQGTAVGRADGELFF